What follows describes a single TCR beta chain. Its specificity is unknown. V was cut by 0 bases and J by 2 bases, with 9 bases left in between. CDR1 and CDR2 from the germline V gene are SGDLS and YYNGEE. The CDR3 length is 14 residues. Assay: immunoSEQ multiplex PCR; the TCRdb copy retains only in-frame clones and omits some. The table has 25,000 to 30,000 clones, over 75% seen once. This sample was included in a study of OX40 agonist ivuxolimab in advanced cancers. Overall study: Melanoma, hepatocellular carcinoma, head and neck or renal cell cancer occurred in dose-escalation patients.

Study-wide findings and caveats: Circulating CD4+ and CD8+ T cells showed clonal expansion by week 6 at 0.1 to 3.0 mg/kg.

Exclusion applied to patients with autoimmune disease history or systemic immunosuppression. Blood was sampled at baseline, cycle 4 day 1, and cycle 7 day 1. J is TRBJ2-7 and V is TRBV9; D call uncertain. The sample consisted of CD4+ or CD8+ T cells sorted from blood, taken in a trial of the OX40 agonist ivuxolimab. The source of this sequence is an adult with an advanced solid tumor such as melanoma, head and neck, liver or kidney cancer. Here the CDR3 DNA reads TGTGCCAGCAGCGTAGCTTCTAACCCCTACGAGCAGTACTTC. Translated, it gives CASSVASNPYEQYF.